This T cell receptor beta chain appears in the sequencing data of a study of memory CD4+ T cells and cytomegalovirus serostatus. V lost 0 bases and J lost 6, with 8 bases in between. Per germline, CDR1 GTSNPN and CDR2 SVGIG (reference sequence). The CDR3 totals 12 residues. Single viable CD3+CD4+CD8-CD45RO+ cells were sorted as the memory CD4+ T cells. Here immunoSEQ multiplex PCR was the method, and the copy in TCRdb shows in-frame clones only, minus some. The repertoire includes some 50,000 clones, roughly 73% of them detected once, and 0.61% sits in the top ten. Sequenced material: memory CD4+ T cells from blood. The chain carries TRBV30 and TRBJ1-1; D gene uncertain. This TCR came from an adult in good health and CMV-seronegative. The DNA for the CDR3 is TGTGCCTGGAGTGTTGGTGGGCCTGAAGCTTTCTTT. This codes for CAWSVGGPEAFF.